This T cell receptor (beta chain) was identified in a study of blood T cell repertoires in COVID-19. V shed 0 bases, J shed 4 bases, and the junction held 3 bases outside the gene matches. This CDR3 has 16 amino acids. Germline V CDR1 and CDR2: SGHRS, YFSETQ. In the original analysis: From reference gene primer amplification, estimates of nucleated cell counts were derived. The repertoire was sequenced with immunoSEQ multiplex PCR; TCRdb's copy has only in-frame clones and lacks some. That table furnishes V, J and clone size, whereas the DNA furnished D and trimming. This sample has roughly 300,000 clones, with more than 70% found just once.

The source of this sequence is a woman aged 45-60 years who had recovered from COVID-19. The sample was peripheral blood. The chain uses TRBV5-1 and TRBJ2-1; 11 bases map to TRBD2. CDR3 DNA sequence: TGCGCCAGCAGCTTGGGACTAGCGGGACTTTACAATGAGCAGTTCTTC. Translated, it gives CASSLGLAGLYNEQFF.